The text below deals with one TCR beta chain. One base away lies a much larger clone, so this may be a sequencing read error. MiXCR, applied by TCRdb to the 5' RACE reads, yields one record per CDR3 protein. The data contain about 9,200 distinct CDR3 sequences, about a fifth of them seen just once; the ten biggest clones take up 44%. The data derive from a study of spatial heterogeneity in lung cancer. Study overall: The donors, more than 55 patients with untreated early-stage non-small cell lung cancer, provided the samples. The follow-up PBMC samples were sequenced whenever they were available. The median time to follow-up was two to three years after resection.

Time point reported: blood at routine non-recurrence follow-up after resection. Sequencing of whole RNA from tumor, nontumor lung or frozen PBMC involved no sorting. The origin of this receptor is a male donor with early-stage non-small cell lung cancer. The sequencing here drew on PBMCs, taken at follow-up.

The CDR3 bases are TGCTCCAGCAGCTTGGCGACAGGGGCTCGCACCGGGGAGCTGTTTTTT. Protein: CSSSLATGARTGELFF. The chain joins TRBV5-1 to TRBJ2-2; 8 nucleotides match TRBD1. This CDR3 has 16 amino acids. The germline CDR1 and CDR2 sequences are SGHRS and YFSETQ. The whole variable domain, remainder taken from reference TRBV5-1 and TRBJ2-2, is KAGVTQTPRYLIKTRGQQVTLSCSPISGHRSVSWYQQTPGQGLQFLFEYFSETQRNKGNFPGRFSGRQFSNSRSEMNVSTLELGDSALYLCSSSLATGARTGELFFGEGSRLTVL.